This TCR beta chain comes out of a study of blood T cells in healthy people across ages. V was shortened by 9 bases and J by 4 bases, with 22 bases between the two germline ends. CDR1 and CDR2 from the germline V gene are MDHEN and SYDVKM. This CDR3 contains 15 residues. For the second PCR, which ran for about 6 to 11 cycles, a sample-barcoded 5' primer and a J-beta primer mix were used. One entry per CDR3 protein results from TCRdb running MiXCR on the 5' RACE reads. This repertoire shows over 1.5 million distinct CDR3 sequences, roughly 50% found once; its top ten account for roughly 2.1%. This chain joins TRBV28 and TRBJ2-7; the D gene is possibly TRBD2 (6 bases). This receptor was identified in a woman in her 40s in good health. The sample comprised blood. Written as DNA, the CDR3 is TGTGCCAGTCGGCAACCCGGGGGATCGGCGTACGAGCAGTACTTC. This translates into CASRQPGGSAYEQYF.